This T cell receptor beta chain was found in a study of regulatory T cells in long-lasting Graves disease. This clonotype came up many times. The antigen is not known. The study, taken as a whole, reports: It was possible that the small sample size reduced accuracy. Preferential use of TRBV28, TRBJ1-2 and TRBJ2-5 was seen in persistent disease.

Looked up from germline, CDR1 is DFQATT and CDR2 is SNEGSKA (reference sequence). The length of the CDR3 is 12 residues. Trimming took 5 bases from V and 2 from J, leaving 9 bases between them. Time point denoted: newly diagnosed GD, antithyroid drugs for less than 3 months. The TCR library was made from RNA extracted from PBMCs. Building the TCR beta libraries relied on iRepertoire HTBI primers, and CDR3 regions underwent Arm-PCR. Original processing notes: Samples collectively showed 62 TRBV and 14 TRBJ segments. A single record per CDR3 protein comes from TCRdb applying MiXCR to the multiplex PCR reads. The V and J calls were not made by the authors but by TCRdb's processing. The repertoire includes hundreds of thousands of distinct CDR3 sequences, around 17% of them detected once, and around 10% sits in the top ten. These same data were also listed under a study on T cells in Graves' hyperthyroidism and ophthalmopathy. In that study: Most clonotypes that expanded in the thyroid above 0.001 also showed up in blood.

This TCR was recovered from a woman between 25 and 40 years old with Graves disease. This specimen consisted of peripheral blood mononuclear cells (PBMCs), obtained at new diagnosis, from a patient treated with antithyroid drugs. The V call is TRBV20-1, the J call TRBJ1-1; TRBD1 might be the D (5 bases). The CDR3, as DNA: TGCAGTGCTTTGGGGCCAAACACTGAAGCTTTCTTT. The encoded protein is CSALGPNTEAFF.